The 24 T cell receptor beta chains below come from one sample, sequenced in a study of T-cell reconstitution after alpha-beta-depleted transplantation in children. This sample's TCRbeta library carried unique molecular identifier barcodes. TCRdb reprocessed the PCR reads via MiXCR and lists one record per CDR3 protein. Among about 830,000 distinct CDR3 sequences, approximately 15% were seen once, and the ten largest hold roughly 5%. Specimen: PBMCs, mostly from graft donor cells, collected 360 days after TCRalphabeta/CD19-depleted stem cell transplant. The receptors were sampled from a male patient aged 10 to 17 who had a stem cell transplant for acute lymphoblastic leukemia, so the T cells may come from the graft donor.

In this sample, this clonotype turned up a few times. This sequence joins TRBV13 and TRBJ2-7; perhaps TRBD2 as D (5 bases). The length of the CDR3 is 14 residues. V was clipped by 0 bases and J by 6 bases, with 12 bases between them. Germline CDR1 PRHDT, CDR2 FYEKMQ (reference sequence). CDR3 sequence: CASSLGRGPLEQYF. In nucleotides, the CDR3 is TGTGCCAGCAGCTTAGGCCGAGGGCCGCTCGAGCAGTACTTC.

The sample holds many counts of this clonotype. The chain couples TRBV30 to TRBJ2-7, with a possible D match to TRBD1 (6 bases). The V gene's germline CDR1 is GTSNPN and CDR2 SVGIG (reference sequence). With 0 bases removed from V and 4 bases from J, the gap between germline ends came to 10 bases. The CDR3 has 13 residues. The CDR3 loop is CAWSVAGVYEQYF. In DNA form, the CDR3 reads TGTGCCTGGAGTGTAGCAGGGGTATACGAGCAGTACTTC.

This chain connects TRBV15 to TRBJ2-2; D gene ambiguous. Trimming shortened V by 8 bases and J by 0 bases, and 4 bases separated the two germline ends. CDR3 length: 12 residues. Germline CDR1 is LNHNV and CDR2 is YYDKDF (reference sequence). As DNA, the CDR3 is TGTGCCACCCAGACGAACACCGGGGAGCTGTTTTTT. It encodes CATQTNTGELFF.

The V call is TRBV5-1, the J call TRBJ2-3, with D tentatively TRBD2 (5 bases). Germline assignment: CDR1 SGHRS and CDR2 YFSETQ. The V gene lost 0 bases and the J gene lost 5 bases, with 16 bases spanning the gap. The CDR3 totals 16 residues. The CDR3 bases are TGCGCCAGCAGCTTGGACCCCGCGGGTACAGTAGATACGCAGTATTTT. The encoded protein is CASSLDPAGTVDTQYF.

CDR3 DNA sequence: TGTGCCAGCAGTGCACAGGGGGCGCGGGGCTACACCTTC. This translates into CASSAQGARGYTF. The chain joins TRBV12-3 or TRBV12-4 to TRBJ1-2; 9 nucleotides agree with TRBD1. V gave up 5 bases and J gave up 8 bases; unmatched junction bases: 6. The CDR3 covers 13 residues.

This clonotype was picked up a small number of times. V and J are TRBV3-1 and TRBJ2-7; no reliable D call. The CDR3 is 13 residues long. Per the germline V gene, CDR1 is LGHDT and CDR2 is YNNKEL (reference sequence). Trimming left V 7 bases short and J 0 bases short, with 10 bases between. CDR3 bases: TGTGCCAGCACCCCCTTGGGCTCCTACGAGCAGTACTTC. The encoded protein is CASTPLGSYEQYF.

This clonotype was counted between two and nine times. The genes are TRBV3-1 and TRBJ2-5; the match to TRBD1 covers 7 bases. CDR1 is LGHDT and CDR2 is YNNKEL in the germline V gene (reference sequence). The CDR3 consists of 14 residues. The ends lost 3 bases at V and 5 bases at J; junction bases unmatched: 6. CDR3 loop: CASSQNRGTETQYF. The CDR3 region has the DNA TGTGCCAGCAGCCAGAACAGGGGTACGGAGACCCAGTACTTC.

There are a few counts of this clonotype. The V call is TRBV15, the J call TRBJ2-7; the D is unclear. Trimming removed 3 bases at V and 0 bases at J, with 6 bases between. The length of the CDR3 is 13 residues. Germline V gene data show CDR1 as LNHNV and CDR2 as YYDKDF (reference sequence). This CDR3 is CATSSGPSYEQYF. The CDR3 nucleotides read TGTGCCACCAGCAGCGGACCCTCCTACGAGCAGTACTTC.

This clonotype was counted many times. At one end the junction does not follow the germline gene, possibly because of a read error. The CDR3 sequence is CASSLTGGTEAFF. In DNA form, the CDR3 reads TGCGCCAGCAGCTTGACAGGGGGCACTGAAGCTTTCTTT. This sequence joins TRBV7-3 and TRBJ1-1, with TRBD1 matching 9 bases. CDR1 SGHTA and CDR2 FQGTGA come from the germline V gene. This CDR3 region has 13 residues. The variable domain in full, with the rest retrieved from reference TRBV7-3 and TRBJ1-1, is GAGVSQTPSNKVTEKGKYVELRCDPISGHTALYWYRQSLGQGPEFLIYFQGTGAADDSGLPNDRFFAVRPEGSVSTLKIQRTERGDSAVYLCASSLTGGTEAFFGQGTRLTVV.

This clonotype was counted many times. The chain couples TRBV12-3 or TRBV12-4 to TRBJ2-7; possibly TRBD1 for D (6 bases). The V end was cut by 5 bases, the J end by 4 bases, with 12 bases between. CDR3 length equals 13 residues. The CDR3 region is CASSRDKPYEQYF. CDR3 in DNA: TGTGCCAGCAGTCGGGACAAACCATACGAGCAGTACTTC.

This clonotype was observed a few times. The J gene is TRBJ2-7, the V gene TRBV10-3; 7 bases are shared with TRBD2. Germline lookup yields CDR1 ENHRY and CDR2 SYGVKD. Trimming took 4 bases from V and 6 from J; bases not matched to a gene: 9. The CDR3 extends over 14 amino acids. The CDR3: CAISGGGSLSEQYF. Here the CDR3 DNA reads TGTGCCATCAGTGGGGGCGGGAGCCTCTCCGAGCAGTACTTC.

This clonotype appeared many times. This chain joins TRBV12-3 or TRBV12-4 and TRBJ2-7; weak D call: TRBD2 (5 bases). The CDR3 is made up of 12 amino acids. Trimming cost V 6 bases and J 3 bases, with 9 bases left between them. The CDR3 region is CASSFRDYEQYF. The DNA of the CDR3 is TGTGCCAGCAGCTTCCGGGACTACGAGCAGTACTTC.

This clonotype showed up just a few times. The chain is built from TRBV3-1 and TRBJ2-2, with TRBD2 as a possible D gene (6 bases). The germline V gene has CDR1 LGHDT and CDR2 YNNKEL (reference sequence). The ends were cut back, 4 bases at V and 5 bases at J, with 11 bases in the middle. The CDR3 has 14 residues. CDR3 residues: CASSRREGTGELFF. CDR3 DNA: TGTGCCAGCAGCCGGCGGGAAGGGACCGGGGAGCTGTTTTTT.

This clonotype was seen at least ten times. The chain's CDR3 is CASSYSRASYEQYF. For the CDR3, the DNA is TGTGCCAGCAGTTACTCGAGGGCTAGCTACGAGCAGTACTTC. The gene calls are TRBV6-5 and TRBJ2-7; the D gene is possibly TRBD2 (5 bases). Germline CDR1 is MNHEY and CDR2 is SVGAGI. V lost 0 bases and J lost 3, with 9 bases in between. This CDR3 has 14 amino acids.

The V and J genes are TRBV24-1 and TRBJ2-1; the D is unclear. Germline-derived CDR1 and CDR2 are KGHDR and SFDVKD. The length of the CDR3 is 13 residues. Deletions cut 2 bases from V and 4 bases from J, with 5 bases between. The CDR3 region has the DNA TGTGCCACCAGTGATTCAGAGTACAATGAGCAGTTCTTC. It translates to CATSDSEYNEQFF.

This chain connects TRBV29-1 to TRBJ2-5, with D maybe TRBD2 (6 bases). Per the germline V gene, CDR1 is SQVTM and CDR2 is ANQGSEA. V lost 3 bases to trimming and J lost 3 bases, with 20 bases between them. The CDR3 consists of 16 residues. CDR3 in DNA: TGCAGCGTTGAGGGGCCCAGTGGAGGGAGAGAAGAGACCCAGTACTTC. Translating gives CSVEGPSGGREETQYF.

This clonotype appeared many times. The chain couples TRBV12-3 or TRBV12-4 to TRBJ2-1, with 12 bases aligning to TRBD2. The CDR3 sequence is 17 residues long. Unmatched junction bases numbered 9, after V lost 3 bases and J lost 6 bases. The CDR3 region has the DNA TGTGCCAGCAGTTTGGGTCTAGCGGGAGGGTTGGGCAATGAGCAGTTCTTC. It translates to CASSLGLAGGLGNEQFF.

This clonotype was seen many times. V gene TRBV7-2 combines with J gene TRBJ2-1; either TRBD1 or TRBD2 may fit D (6 bases each). The CDR3 runs to 13 residues. The germline V and J ends were trimmed by 5 bases and 6 bases, with 11 bases remaining between them. CDR1 and CDR2 (germline): SGHTA, FQGNSA. The CDR3 coding sequence is TGTGCCAGCAGCATAGGAGGGGGCAATGAGCAGTTCTTC. The encoded protein is CASSIGGGNEQFF.

The table lists this clonotype with many counts. The J gene is TRBJ2-1, the V gene TRBV18; D may be TRBD1 or TRBD2 (7 bases each). This CDR3 spans 18 amino acids. Trimming removed 3 bases from V and 0 bases from J, with 18 bases in between. The germline V gene has CDR1 KGHSH and CDR2 LQKENI. CDR3 sequence reads: CASSPGTDSGSSYNEQFF. CDR3 coding DNA: TGTGCCAGCTCACCTGGGACAGATAGCGGGTCCTCCTACAATGAGCAGTTCTTC. The full variable domain, its missing parts supplied by reference TRBV18 and TRBJ2-1, is NAGVMQNPRHLVRRRGQEARLRCSPMKGHSHVYWYRQLPEEGLKFMVYLQKENIIDESGMPKERFSAEFPKEGPSILRIQQVVRGDSAAYFCASSPGTDSGSSYNEQFFGPGTRLTVL.

This clonotype was observed a handful of times. The V gene is TRBV28, the J gene TRBJ2-5, with 8 positions matching TRBD1. The CDR3 runs to 15 residues. Losses at the gene ends were 5 bases for V and 3 bases for J; bases not matched to a gene: 8. Germline CDR1 MDHEN, CDR2 SYDVKM. This CDR3 reads CASSHRDRRKETQYF. The DNA for the CDR3 is TGTGCCAGCAGTCACAGGGACAGGAGAAAAGAGACCCAGTACTTC.

The V and J genes are TRBV5-1 and TRBJ1-1, with no clear D. CDR1 and CDR2 (germline): SGHRS, YFSETQ. This CDR3 contains 15 residues. The V end lost 2 bases, the J end lost 0 bases, and 11 bases lay between the germline ends. CDR3 protein: CASSFLPFMNTEAFF. CDR3 DNA: TGCGCCAGCAGCTTCCTTCCCTTCATGAACACTGAAGCTTTCTTT.

This sequence joins TRBV12-3 or TRBV12-4 and TRBJ2-7, with TRBD1 identical over 7 bases. This CDR3 spans 15 amino acids. V was clipped by 5 bases and J by 3 bases; unmatched bases: 10. CDR3 nucleotides: TGTGCCAGCAGTCCCCCCGGTCCAGGGGGCTACGAGCAGTACTTC. Protein: CASSPPGPGGYEQYF.

This clonotype was observed a few times. J is TRBJ2-4 and V is TRBV12-3 or TRBV12-4, with TRBD2 identical over 10 bases. The CDR3 has 15 amino acids. V shed 6 bases, J shed 7 bases, and the junction held 9 bases outside the gene matches. The chain's CDR3 is CASSPAGGPTNIQYF. The CDR3 DNA sequence: TGTGCCAGCAGCCCAGCGGGAGGGCCTACCAACATTCAGTACTTC.

This clonotype occurred many times. Germline and junction disagree at one end, which may indicate a read error. The rearrangement uses TRBV4-2 and TRBJ2-1; D gene uncertain. Germline assignment: CDR1 LGHNA and CDR2 YNFKEQ. This CDR3 is built from 13 residues. The CDR3 nucleotides read TGTGCCAGCAGCGAGTTCTCCTACAATGAGAAGTTCTTC. Translated, it gives CASSEFSYNEKFF.